Presented here are 2 T cell receptor beta chains from one specimen sequenced in a study of blood T cell repertoires in COVID-19. This table comes from immunoSEQ multiplex PCR, and its TCRdb copy is limited to in-frame clones, with some not included. This table has a few hundred thousand clones, 85% appearing once. Sequencing was performed on peripheral blood. The receptors derive from a woman between 18 and 29 years old with acute or convalescent COVID-19.

The rearrangement uses TRBV24-1 and TRBJ1-5; TRBD1 matches 9 bases. The CDR3 sequence is 15 residues long. Germline CDR1 and CDR2: KGHDR and SFDVKD. V shed 3 bases and J 3 bases; nucleotides not matched to a gene: 2. Written as DNA, the CDR3 is TGTGCCACCAGTGATCGGACAGGGGACAATCAGCCCCAGCATTTT. This translates into CATSDRTGDNQPQHF.

CDR3 amino acids: CASSWGTGGYGYTF. Written as DNA, the CDR3 is TGTGCCAGCAGTTGGGGGACAGGTGGTTATGGCTACACCTTC. The rearrangement uses TRBV28 and TRBJ1-2, with 8 bases aligning to TRBD1. From germline, CDR1 is MDHEN and CDR2 SYDVKM. The J segment lost 5 bases and the V segment lost 4 bases, leaving 6 bases of the junction unmatched. CDR3 length: 14 residues.